What follows describes a single T cell receptor beta chain. No antigen is known for it. The sample belongs to a study of blood T cells in healthy people across ages. Study-wide results and caveats: Versus aged donors, long-lived donors had higher diversity and more naive CD4+ cells.

The donors, all healthy, were Caucasians living in Russia, aged 6 to 90. The sample, around 10 milliliters of peripheral blood, was drawn from each donor. It was with a sample-barcoded 5' primer and a J-beta primer mix that a second PCR of about 7 to 12 cycles was run. TCRdb itself ran the 5' RACE reads through MiXCR, one entry per CDR3 protein. The repertoire includes some 1.8 million distinct CDR3 sequences, more than 35% of them detected once, and under 25% sits in the top ten. V shed 5 bases, J shed 2 bases, and the junction held 11 bases outside the gene matches. This CDR3 contains 16 residues. Germline loops: CDR1 SGHTA, CDR2 FQGNSA.

What was sequenced was blood. This chain uses TRBV7-2 with TRBJ1-2, with 7 bases aligning to TRBD1. The sequence came from a human donor in good health. The CDR3 bases are TGTGCCAGCAGCCTCTGGATGGGGGGACAGAACTATGGCTACACCTTC. Translating it yields CASSLWMGGQNYGYTF.